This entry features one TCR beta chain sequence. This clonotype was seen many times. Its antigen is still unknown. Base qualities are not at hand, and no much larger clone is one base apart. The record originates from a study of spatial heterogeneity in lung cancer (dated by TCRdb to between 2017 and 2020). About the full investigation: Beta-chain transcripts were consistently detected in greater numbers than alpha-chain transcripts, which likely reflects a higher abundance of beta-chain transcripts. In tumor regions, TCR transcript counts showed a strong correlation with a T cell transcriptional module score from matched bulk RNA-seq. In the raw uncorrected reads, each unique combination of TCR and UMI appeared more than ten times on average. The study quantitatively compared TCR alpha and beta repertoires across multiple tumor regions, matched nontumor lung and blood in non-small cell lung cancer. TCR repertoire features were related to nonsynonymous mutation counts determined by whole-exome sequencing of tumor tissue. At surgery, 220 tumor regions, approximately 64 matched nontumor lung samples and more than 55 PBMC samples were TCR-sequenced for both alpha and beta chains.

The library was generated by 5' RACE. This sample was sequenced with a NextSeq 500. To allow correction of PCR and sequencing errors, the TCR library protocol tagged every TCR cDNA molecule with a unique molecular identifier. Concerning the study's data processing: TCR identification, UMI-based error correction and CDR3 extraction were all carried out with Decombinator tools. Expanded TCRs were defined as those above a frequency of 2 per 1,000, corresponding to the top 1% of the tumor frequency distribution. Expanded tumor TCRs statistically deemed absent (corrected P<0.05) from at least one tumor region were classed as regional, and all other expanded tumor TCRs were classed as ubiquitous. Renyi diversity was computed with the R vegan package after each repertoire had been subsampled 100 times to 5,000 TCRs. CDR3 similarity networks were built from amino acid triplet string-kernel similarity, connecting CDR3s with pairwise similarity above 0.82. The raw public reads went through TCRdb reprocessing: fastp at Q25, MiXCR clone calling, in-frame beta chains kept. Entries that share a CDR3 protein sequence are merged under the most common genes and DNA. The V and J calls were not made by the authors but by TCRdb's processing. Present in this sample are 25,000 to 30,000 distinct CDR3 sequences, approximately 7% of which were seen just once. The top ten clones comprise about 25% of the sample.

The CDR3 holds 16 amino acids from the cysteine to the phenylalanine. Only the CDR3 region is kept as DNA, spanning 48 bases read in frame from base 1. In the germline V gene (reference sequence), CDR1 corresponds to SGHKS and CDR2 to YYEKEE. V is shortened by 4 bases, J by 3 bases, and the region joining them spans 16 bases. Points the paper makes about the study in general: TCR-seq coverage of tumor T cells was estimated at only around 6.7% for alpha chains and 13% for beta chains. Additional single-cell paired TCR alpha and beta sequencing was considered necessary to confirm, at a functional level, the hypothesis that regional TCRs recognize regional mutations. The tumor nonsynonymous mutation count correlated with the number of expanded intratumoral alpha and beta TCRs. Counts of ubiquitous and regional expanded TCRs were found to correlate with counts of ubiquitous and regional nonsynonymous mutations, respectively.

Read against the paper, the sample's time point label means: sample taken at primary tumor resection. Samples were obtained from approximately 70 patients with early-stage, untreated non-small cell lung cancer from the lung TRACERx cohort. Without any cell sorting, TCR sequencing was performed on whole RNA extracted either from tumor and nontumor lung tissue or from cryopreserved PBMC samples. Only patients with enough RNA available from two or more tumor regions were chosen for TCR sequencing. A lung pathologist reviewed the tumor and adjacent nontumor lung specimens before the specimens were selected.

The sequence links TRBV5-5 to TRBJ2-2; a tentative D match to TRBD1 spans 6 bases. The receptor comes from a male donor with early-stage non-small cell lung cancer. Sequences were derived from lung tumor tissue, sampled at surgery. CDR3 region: CASSPRRDTYTGELFF. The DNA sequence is TGTGCCAGCAGCCCCCGCCGGGACACTTACACCGGGGAGCTGTTTTTT.